The clone carrying this TCR beta chain was found a few times. Antigen unknown. This record comes from a study of T cells in Graves' hyperthyroidism and ophthalmopathy. Study overall: Before treatment of any kind, peripheral blood was taken at initial diagnosis. Whole-study results and caveats: A 13 V-J signature model discriminated ophthalmopathy versus stable hyperthyroidism. Blood also held most thyroid clonotypes expanded beyond 0.001.

The CDR3 has 17 residues. Germline V lookup: CDR1 SGHVS, CDR2 FQNEAQ. J lost 5 bases, V lost 3 bases, and 9 bases had no gene match. Investigators excluded patients with uncontrolled infection, other autoimmune disease, pregnancy or lactation. RNA transcripts gave rise to amplified TCR beta CDR3 regions. With the HTBI primer set, the TCR CDR3 went through a first round of RT-PCR. TCRdb re-analysed the multiplex PCR reads in MiXCR, keeping a single row per CDR3 protein. Among 300,000 to 450,000 distinct CDR3 sequences listed, over 15% were seen once. This sequence originates from a woman in her 40s with Graves' ophthalmopathy. Sequenced: blood. The chain employs TRBV7-8 and TRBJ2-2; 10 bases line up with TRBD2. CDR3 in DNA: TGTGCCAGCAGCTTTGGTCGTCAAGCGGGAGGGACCGGGGAGCTGTTTTTT. This encodes CASSFGRQAGGTGELFF.